This TCR beta chain was documented in a study of cytomegalovirus exposure and HLA in healthy donors. Study conclusions and caveats: Clonal expansion was found to be greater in HLA-associated TCR beta chains than in equally common others in a later analysis. Segments of the TCR beta V type were, in most cases, productive about 87% or about 30% of the time in an earlier analysis. A later analysis linked a missense DCLRE1C variant to TCR beta V- and J-gene trimming.

This CDR3 contains 14 residues. V was pared by 0 bases and J by 1 base, with 6 bases between. Germline V CDR1 and CDR2: MNHEY, SVGAGI. The PCR employed 60 Vbeta primers together with 13 Jbeta primers. Profiled with immunoSEQ multiplex PCR; TCRdb holds only in-frame clones, not every one. The sample carries roughly 140,000 clones, around 79% recorded once. On this clone: The antigen is not known. Other nucleotide sequences from this sample produce the same CDR3.

Sample: PBMCs. The clonotype originates from a male donor in good health and CMV-seronegative. This rearrangement joins TRBV6-5 to TRBJ1-1, with D perhaps matching TRBD1 (5 bases). The CDR3 DNA sequence: TGTGCCAGCAGTTACTCCACAGGGAACACTGAAGCTTTCTTT. Amino acid sequence: CASSYSTGNTEAFF.